A single sample is the source of the 32 T cell receptor beta chains below, sequenced in a study of cytomegalovirus exposure and HLA in healthy donors. PCR was performed using 60 Vbeta and 13 Jbeta primers. Clones were sequenced by immunoSEQ multiplex PCR, and TCRdb holds only the in-frame ones, with some missing. The sample contains more than 90,000 clones, over 60% of which appear only once. Sample: PBMCs. Receptor source: a woman in her 30s in good health and CMV-seronegative.

The J gene is TRBJ1-5, the V gene TRBV7-8; D may be TRBD1 (6 bases). Trimming stripped 2 bases from V and 0 bases from J, with 11 bases between. Per germline, CDR1 SGHVS and CDR2 FQNEAQ. The CDR3 consists of 16 residues. For the CDR3, the DNA is TGTGCCAGCAGCTTAAGGACAGAATATAGCAATCAGCCCCAGCATTTT. Encoded protein: CASSLRTEYSNQPQHF.

The V gene is TRBV5-1, the J gene TRBJ2-3, with 8 bases fitting TRBD2. Germline values: CDR1 SGHRS, CDR2 YFSETQ. CDR3 size: 16 residues. Trimming took 0 bases from V and 0 from J; bases not matched to a gene: 3. Here the CDR3 DNA reads TGCGCCAGCAGCTTGGGGCTAGCGGGTAGCACAGATACGCAGTATTTT. Translation gives CASSLGLAGSTDTQYF.

The gene calls are TRBV5-6 and TRBJ2-4, with D possibly being TRBD1 (6 bases). This CDR3 region has 11 residues. Trimming removed 4 bases at V and 11 bases at J, with 10 bases between. Per germline, CDR1 SGHDT and CDR2 YYEEEE. The CDR3 nucleotides are TGTGCCAGCAGCGAGGGACATCTTCAGTACTTC. This gives the protein CASSEGHLQYF.

The gene calls are TRBV7-2 and TRBJ1-2; TRBD1 aligns across 9 bases. Unmatched junction bases numbered 14, after V lost 4 bases and J lost 8 bases. The CDR3 spans 16 residues. In germline, CDR1 is SGHTA, CDR2 FQGNSA. The CDR3 is CASSSSGQGVLGGYTF. The CDR3 bases are TGTGCCAGCAGCTCATCGGGACAGGGAGTCCTGGGGGGCTACACCTTC.

This clone was seen a few times. This chain joins TRBV4-1 and TRBJ2-1; a possible D gene is TRBD2 (5 bases). The CDR3 has 12 residues. Between the trimmed V and J ends, which lost 2 bases and 8 bases, there was a span of 7 bases. Germline CDR1 reads MGHRA; CDR2 reads YSYEKL. CDR3 DNA: TGCGCCAGCAGCCAATTGCGGGATGAGCAGTTCTTC. This gives the protein CASSQLRDEQFF.

For the CDR3, the DNA is TGTGCCAGCAGCTTGGTTGGTAGCGGGAAGAACACCGGGGAGCTGTTTTTT. This encodes CASSLVGSGKNTGELFF. The V and J genes are TRBV5-6 and TRBJ2-2; 8 nucleotides match TRBD2. Germline-derived CDR1 and CDR2 are SGHDT and YYEEEE. After removal of 0 bases from V and 1 base from J, the junction contained 5 bases not matched to a gene. The CDR3 has 17 amino acids. Looking up the rest from reference TRBV5-6 and TRBJ2-2 gives the full variable domain: DAGVTQSPTHLIKTRGQQVTLRCSPKSGHDTVSWYQQALGQGPQFIFQYYEEEERQRGNFPDRFSGHQFPNYSSELNVNALLLGDSALYLCASSLVGSGKNTGELFFGEGSRLTVL.

Comment on this clone: At one end, the junction sequence differs from germline, possibly due to a read error. V gene TRBV5-1 combines with J gene TRBJ2-7, with unresolved D. The CDR3 totals 14 residues. Germline V gene data show CDR1 as SGHRS and CDR2 as YFSETQ. The CDR3 coding sequence is TGCGCCAGTAGCTATATCGGTGACTCCTACGAGCAGTACTTC. It translates to CASSYIGDSYEQYF.

This clone was seen more than once but under ten times. V is TRBV5-1 and J is TRBJ1-1; TRBD1 matches at 12 bases. CDR3 length: 15 residues. The V segment lost 7 bases and the J segment 4 bases; nucleotides outside the gene matches: 8. Germline CDR1 and CDR2: SGHRS and YFSETQ. CDR3 sequence (DNA): TGCGCCAGCTTCGGGACAGGGGGCGCGGTCACTGAAGCTTTCTTT. Translation gives CASFGTGGAVTEAFF.

This sequence joins TRBV7-8 and TRBJ2-3; TRBD2 aligns across 9 bases. This CDR3 has 16 residues. Germline loops: CDR1 SGHVS, CDR2 FQNEAQ. V dropped 3 bases and J dropped 4; count of bases not matched to a gene: 8. The CDR3 region has the DNA TGTGCCAGCAGCTTTATTAGCGGGAGTTCTGCAGATACGCAGTATTTT. This sequence encodes CASSFISGSSADTQYF.

The chain links TRBV19 to TRBJ2-1; 8 bases fit TRBD2. V dropped 6 bases and J dropped 1; count of bases not matched to a gene: 5. Germline V gene sequence: CDR1 LNHDA, CDR2 SQIVND (reference sequence). The length of the CDR3 is 15 residues. CDR3 nucleotides: TGTGCCAGTAGAAGGTCTAGCGGGTCCTACAATGAGCAGTTCTTC. Translating gives CASRRSSGSYNEQFF. Supplemented by reference TRBV19 and TRBJ2-1, the full variable domain reads DGGITQSPKYLFRKEGQNVTLSCEQNLNHDAMYWYRQDPGQGLRLIYYSQIVNDFQKGDIAEGYSVSREKKESFPLTVTSAQKNPTAFYLCASRRSSGSYNEQFFGPGTRLTVL.

This clone was picked up a small number of times. The chain joins TRBV4-1 to TRBJ2-3; 13 bases fit TRBD2. J gave up 2 bases and V 4 bases, and 6 bases lay outside the gene matches. The CDR3 runs to 17 residues. Germline values: CDR1 MGHRA, CDR2 YSYEKL. The CDR3 DNA follows: TGCGCCAGCAGCCCTCGGACTAGCGGGAGCCCCACAGATACGCAGTATTTT. Its protein is CASSPRTSGSPTDTQYF.

The chain couples TRBV15 to TRBJ1-6, with TRBD1 matching over 8 bases. CDR3 length: 15 amino acids. The germline V gene encodes CDR1 LNHNV and CDR2 YYDKDF (reference sequence). The V segment lost 2 bases and the J segment 7 bases; nucleotides outside the gene matches: 4. The CDR3, as DNA: TGTGCCACCAGCAGATCGGACAGGGCGAATTCACCCCTCCACTTT. It yields the protein CATSRSDRANSPLHF.

The V call is TRBV7-9, the J call TRBJ2-2; the match to TRBD1 covers 7 bases. CDR1 SEHNR and CDR2 FQNEAQ come from the germline V gene (reference sequence). The CDR3 is 16 amino acids. V lost 2 bases and J lost 6; bases outside the gene matches: 9. The CDR3 nucleotides are TGTGCCAGCAGCTTAAGGGCAGGGGGAAGGTCCGGGGAGCTGTTTTTT. Translated, it gives CASSLRAGGRSGELFF.

The V and J genes are TRBV15 and TRBJ2-5, with D unclear. Germline CDR1 LNHNV, CDR2 YYDKDF (reference sequence). Trimming took off 3 bases at V and 2 bases at J, with 4 bases between the two ends. This CDR3 has 12 amino acids. The CDR3 spells CATSREQETQYF. The CDR3 bases are TGTGCCACCAGCAGGGAGCAAGAGACCCAGTACTTC.

The chain uses TRBV5-8 and TRBJ2-3; 7 nucleotides align to TRBD2. J lost 2 bases, V lost 4 bases, and 13 bases had no gene match. The length of the CDR3 is 17 residues. Germline values: CDR1 SGHTS, CDR2 YDEGEE. CDR3 in amino acids: CASSATGLSGDTDTQYF. The CDR3 DNA sequence: TGTGCCAGCAGCGCTACGGGCCTCAGCGGGGACACAGATACGCAGTATTTT.

V usage is TRBV10-3 and J usage is TRBJ1-6; TRBD1 agrees at 7 bases. The V segment lost 7 bases and the J segment 7 bases; nucleotides outside the gene matches: 7. Germline V lookup: CDR1 ENHRY, CDR2 SYGVKD. This CDR3 is 14 amino acids long. CDR3 in DNA: TGTGCCATCAAGGAGGGGGCAAGGAATTCACCCCTCCACTTT. As protein: CAIKEGARNSPLHF.

V usage is TRBV27 and J usage is TRBJ2-5, with 13 nucleotides matching TRBD2. The CDR3 sequence is 16 residues long. Per the germline V gene, CDR1 is MNHEY and CDR2 is SMNVEV (reference sequence). The trim removed 6 bases at V and 5 bases at J, leaving 9 bases unmatched. Written as DNA, the CDR3 is TGTGCCAGCAGATGGACTAGCGGGAGTTTGATGGAGACCCAGTACTTC. Protein sequence: CASRWTSGSLMETQYF.

On this clone itself: In the same sample, other DNA sequences code for this CDR3. V and J are TRBV27 and TRBJ2-7, with 12 bases matching TRBD2. Trimming removed 8 bases from V and 2 bases from J; junction bases left unmatched: 1. Germline assignment: CDR1 MNHEY and CDR2 SMNVEV (reference sequence). This CDR3 has 13 amino acids. The CDR3 region is CASRLAGAYEQYF. The CDR3 DNA follows: TGTGCCAGCCGACTAGCGGGAGCCTACGAGCAGTACTTC.

The chain combines TRBV4-1 with TRBJ1-6; 11 bases fit TRBD1. Germline values: CDR1 MGHRA, CDR2 YSYEKL. J lost 10 bases, V lost 1 base, and 6 bases had no gene match. The CDR3 spans 16 residues. CDR3 nucleotide sequence: TGCGCCAGCAGCCAAGGGGGGGGACAGGGGGACTCACCCCTCCACTTT. Residues: CASSQGGGQGDSPLHF.

This chain uses TRBV5-1 with TRBJ2-3; D is perhaps TRBD2 (6 bases). V lost 3 bases and J 1 base, leaving 15 bases between the germline ends. From germline, CDR1 is SGHRS and CDR2 YFSETQ. The CDR3 loop spans 16 amino acids. CDR3 in amino acids: CASSSDGGIGTDTQYF. The CDR3 DNA is TGCGCCAGCAGCTCAGACGGGGGTATCGGCACAGATACGCAGTATTTT.

This clone was seen only a few times. J is TRBJ1-3 and V is TRBV28; possible D gene TRBD1, 5 bases. This CDR3 comprises 14 residues. Germline V gene lookup returns CDR1 MDHEN and CDR2 SYDVKM. Trimming pared 6 bases from V and 0 bases from J, leaving 9 bases between. CDR3 sequence: CASRGPHSGNTIYF. DNA of the CDR3: TGTGCCAGCAGGGGGCCACACTCTGGAAACACCATATATTTT.

This clone was picked up one time. This chain uses TRBV5-1 with TRBJ1-1; D may be TRBD1 (6 bases). V lost 1 base and J lost 0, with 16 bases in between. There are 17 residues in the CDR3. Germline CDR1 is SGHRS and CDR2 is YFSETQ. This chain's CDR3 is CASSLSQGIFMNTEAFF. DNA for the CDR3: TGCGCCAGCAGCTTGAGTCAGGGGATCTTCATGAACACTGAAGCTTTCTTT. Complete variable domain (other parts from reference TRBV5-1 and TRBJ1-1): KAGVTQTPRYLIKTRGQQVTLSCSPISGHRSVSWYQQTPGQGLQFLFEYFSETQRNKGNFPGRFSGRQFSNSRSEMNVSTLELGDSALYLCASSLSQGIFMNTEAFFGQGTRLTVV.

The chain links TRBV5-3 to TRBJ2-7; tentative D call: TRBD1 (6 bases). TRBV5-3 is placed among ORFs of uncertain function. This CDR3 spans 17 amino acids. Trimming pared 4 bases from V and 1 base from J, leaving 21 bases between. The CDR3 nucleotides are TGTGCCAGAAGCCTCCACAGGGACCGGCTGTCTTCCTACGAGCAGTACTTC. This translates into CARSLHRDRLSSYEQYF.

As concerns this clone: Other DNA sequences from this sample encode an identical CDR3 as well. The CDR3 nucleotides read TGTGCCAGCAGCCCCAGCGGGAGTTCCTACAATGAGCAGTTCTTC. It is translated as CASSPSGSSYNEQFF. This sequence joins TRBV11-3 and TRBJ2-1; 8 positions match TRBD2. The V segment lost 5 bases and the J segment 1 base; nucleotides outside the gene matches: 4. The CDR3 sequence is 15 residues long. Germline V gene data show CDR1 as SGHNT and CDR2 as YENEEA.

This clone was detected a few times. The rearrangement joins TRBV28 to TRBJ1-4; D may be TRBD1 (5 bases). The V end was cut by 2 bases, the J end by 2 bases, with 15 bases between. Looked up from germline, CDR1 is MDHEN and CDR2 is SYDVKM. The CDR3 is made up of 17 amino acids. DNA of the CDR3: TGTGCCAGCAGTTTAATTGGGGCAGGGCGCACTAATGAAAAACTGTTTTTT. This sequence encodes CASSLIGAGRTNEKLFF.

This chain uses TRBV5-1 with TRBJ1-3; D is unclear. The CDR3 has 14 amino acids. Per germline, CDR1 SGHRS and CDR2 YFSETQ. Trimming took 0 bases from V and 0 from J, leaving 4 bases between them. CDR3: CASSLGSSGNTIYF. The CDR3 nucleotides are TGCGCCAGCAGCTTGGGGAGCTCTGGAAACACCATATATTTT.

The chain couples TRBV10-2 to TRBJ1-2; D gene unclear. Germline V lookup: CDR1 WSHSY, CDR2 SAAADI. V dropped 2 bases and J dropped 4 bases, with 8 bases sitting between them. CDR3 size: 13 residues. This CDR3 reads CASSEGRSYGYTF. The CDR3 DNA sequence: TGCGCCAGCAGTGAGGGCCGCAGCTATGGCTACACCTTC.

The chain combines TRBV7-9 with TRBJ1-1; tentatively, D is TRBD1 (5 bases). CDR1 SEHNR and CDR2 FQNEAQ come from the germline V gene (reference sequence). The CDR3 runs to 15 residues. Between the trimmed V and J ends, which lost 5 bases and 1 base, there was a span of 14 bases. The CDR3: CASSPVLGQNTEAFF. The CDR3 DNA sequence: TGTGCCAGCAGCCCAGTCCTAGGACAGAACACTGAAGCTTTCTTT.

This clone has only a few counts. The rearrangement uses TRBV4-3 and TRBJ1-5, with TRBD1 identical over 7 bases. With 2 bases clipped from V and 6 bases from J, the junction kept 10 bases outside the gene matches. The CDR3 length is 16 residues. From germline, CDR1 is LGHNA and CDR2 YSLEER. In DNA, the CDR3 is TGCGCCAGCAGCCAAAAGGTAACAGGGGAAGGTCAGCCCCAGCATTTT. It translates to CASSQKVTGEGQPQHF.

Comments on this clone: The sample holds other DNA sequences that translate to the same CDR3. The rearrangement joins TRBV6-1 to TRBJ1-2; 9 nucleotides match TRBD1. There are 13 residues in the CDR3. The ends lost 5 bases at V and 8 bases at J; junction bases unmatched: 6. CDR1 is MNHNS and CDR2 is SASEGT in the germline V gene. CDR3 nucleotide sequence: TGTGCCAGCAGTCAACAGGGGGCGCGGGGCTACACCTTC. Its translation: CASSQQGARGYTF.

V usage is TRBV7-6 and J usage is TRBJ2-2; 8 bases line up with TRBD2. The CDR3 is made up of 17 amino acids. CDR1 and CDR2 from the germline V gene are SGHVS and FNYEAQ. The junction had 13 bases not matched to a gene; V was cut back by 5 bases and J by 5 bases. The CDR3 DNA reads TGTGCCAGCAGCCCGGTGGAGGGTAGCGGGGCAACCGGGGAGCTGTTTTTT. Its translation: CASSPVEGSGATGELFF.

The chain combines TRBV27 with TRBJ1-1; D unclear. V lost 3 bases and J 5 bases, leaving 10 bases between the germline ends. CDR3 length equals 13 residues. The germline V gene has CDR1 MNHEY and CDR2 SMNVEV (reference sequence). In DNA form, the CDR3 reads TGTGCCAGCAGTTTGCGGGGTTATACTGAAGCTTTCTTT. Its protein product is CASSLRGYTEAFF.